This TCR beta chain came from a study of T cells in Graves' hyperthyroidism and ophthalmopathy. This clonotype has more than one count but fewer than ten. Antigen specificity is unknown. The patients, who ranged from 18 to 65 in age, presented with newly diagnosed hyperthyroidism lasting under 2 months. RNA transcripts gave rise to amplified TCR beta CDR3 regions. An initial round of RT-PCR targeting the TCR CDR3 relied on the HTBI primer set. TCRdb re-called the multiplex PCR reads with MiXCR, one entry per CDR3 protein. The sample shows around 340,000 distinct CDR3 sequences, under 25% of them seen only once. Study-wide results and limits: Among thyroid clonotypes expanded above 0.001, most also appeared in blood.

V lost 0 bases, J lost 8 bases, and 9 bases lay in between. The CDR3 totals 12 residues. The germline CDR1 and CDR2 sequences are SGHTS and YDEGEE. This receptor was obtained from a woman aged 45-59 years with Graves' hyperthyroidism. This chain uses TRBV5-8 with TRBJ2-7, with D unclear. Sequences were obtained from blood. The CDR3 DNA follows: TGTGCCAGCAGCTTGGCACGGGCGAAGCAGTACTTC. Translation gives CASSLARAKQYF.